Below are 2 T cell receptor beta chains sequenced from a single sample in a study of CD8+ T cells in alopecia areata. Extracted RNA was reverse transcribed, and the resulting cDNA served as sequencing template. Sequencing was performed with immunoSEQ multiplex PCR; in TCRdb, only in-frame clones are kept and a portion is missing. The top ten hold about 14% of the sample, which has 120,000 to 150,000 clones, 87% seen once. The material sequenced was CD8+ T cells sorted from blood, taken at week 0. Receptors were obtained from a human donor with alopecia areata.

The chain recombines TRBV27 with TRBJ1-1, with 7 nucleotides matching TRBD1. In germline, CDR1 is MNHEY, CDR2 SMNVEV (reference sequence). The CDR3 is made up of 14 amino acids. V was pared by 0 bases and J by 7 bases, with 5 bases of the junction left unmatched. The CDR3: CASSLSSGGHEAFF. The CDR3 bases are TGTGCCAGCAGTTTATCGTCAGGGGGTCATGAAGCTTTCTTT.

J is TRBJ2-3 and V is TRBV6-5; D is unresolved. With 0 bases removed from V and 2 bases from J, the gap between germline ends came to 9 bases. This CDR3 has 15 amino acids. CDR1 is MNHEY and CDR2 is SVGAGI in the germline V gene. CDR3 loop: CASSYSGDTTDTQYF. The CDR3 bases are TGTGCCAGCAGTTACTCAGGAGACACCACAGATACGCAGTATTTT.